The 9 T cell receptor beta chains below were found in one sample sequenced in a study of blood T cell repertoires in COVID-19. Repertoires were generated with immunoSEQ multiplex PCR, while TCRdb's copy carries only in-frame clones and drops some. The data contain about 160,000 clones, around 80% of them singletons. Sequences were obtained from PBMCs or T cells enriched from blood (not recorded which). Receptors were obtained from an older woman who had recovered from COVID-19.

This rearrangement joins TRBV6-5 to TRBJ2-1, with 11 positions matching TRBD2. The germline gives CDR1 MNHEY, CDR2 SVGAGI. V shed 5 bases and J 7 bases; nucleotides not matched to a gene: 7. There are 15 residues in the CDR3. The CDR3 sequence: CASSIGTSGRNEQFF. CDR3 DNA: TGTGCCAGCAGTATCGGGACTAGCGGCCGAAATGAGCAGTTCTTC.

This clone was picked up many times. The chain has TRBV12-3 or TRBV12-4 and TRBJ2-7; D is perhaps TRBD1 (6 bases). This CDR3 is 12 amino acids long. With 8 bases removed from V and 2 bases from J, the gap between germline ends came to 10 bases. The CDR3 DNA sequence: TGTGCCAGCCGCACAGGGACCTACGAGCAGTACTTC. Encoded protein: CASRTGTYEQYF.

The V gene is TRBV6-5, the J gene TRBJ1-1, with D unresolved. Germline CDR1 MNHEY, CDR2 SVGAGI. Trimming cost V 0 bases and J 1 base, with 9 bases left between them. The CDR3 is made up of 15 amino acids. CDR3 protein: CASSYSGIRNTEAFF. CDR3 sequence (DNA): TGTGCCAGCAGTTACTCGGGCATTAGGAACACTGAAGCTTTCTTT.

There are a few counts of this clone. The chain has TRBV6-5 and TRBJ1-3, with 11 nucleotides matching TRBD1. This CDR3 spans 16 amino acids. Germline V gene data show CDR1 as MNHEY and CDR2 as SVGAGI. Trimming at V came to 4 bases and at J to 7 bases, leaving 9 bases not matched to a gene. The DNA for the CDR3 is TGTGCCAGCAGTTTGGACAGGGGGCACCTTGGGAACACCATATATTTT. Translated, it gives CASSLDRGHLGNTIYF.

V usage is TRBV5-6 and J usage is TRBJ2-1; 9 bases align to TRBD1. The junction had 7 bases not matched to a gene; V was cut back by 7 bases and J by 5 bases. The CDR3 consists of 14 residues. CDR1 and CDR2 from the germline V gene are SGHDT and YYEEEE. The CDR3, as DNA: TGTGCCAGCTCCAACAGGGGGCCGGACAATGAGCAGTTCTTC. Translation: CASSNRGPDNEQFF. Full variable domain (outside the CDR3, taken from reference TRBV5-6 and TRBJ2-1): DAGVTQSPTHLIKTRGQQVTLRCSPKSGHDTVSWYQQALGQGPQFIFQYYEEEERQRGNFPDRFSGHQFPNYSSELNVNALLLGDSALYLCASSNRGPDNEQFFGPGTRLTVL.

This clone was seen only a few times. The V gene is TRBV5-8, the J gene TRBJ2-5; possibly TRBD2 for D (6 bases). The germline V gene has CDR1 SGHTS and CDR2 YDEGEE. Trimming left V 2 bases short and J 5 bases short, with 13 bases between. CDR3 length equals 14 residues. The CDR3: CASSLWGRGETQYF. The CDR3 coding sequence is TGTGCCAGCAGCTTATGGGGTCGGGGGGAGACCCAGTACTTC.

The V and J genes are TRBV13 and TRBJ2-3; D perhaps matches TRBD2 (6 bases). Germline V gene sequence: CDR1 PRHDT, CDR2 FYEKMQ (reference sequence). The V end lost 5 bases, the J end lost 0 bases, and 12 bases lay between the germline ends. The CDR3 spans 15 residues. This chain's CDR3 is CASSPLGGSTDTQYF. CDR3 in DNA: TGTGCCAGCAGCCCGCTGGGAGGAAGCACAGATACGCAGTATTTT.

CDR3 protein: CASNRLVTAGEQYF. As DNA, the CDR3 is TGTGCCAGCAATAGGCTCGTGACCGCCGGGGAGCAGTACTTC. This chain links TRBV2 with TRBJ2-7; D not resolved. Trimming removed 7 bases from V and 7 bases from J, with 20 bases in between. This CDR3 is 14 amino acids long. Germline V gene lookup returns CDR1 SNHLY and CDR2 FYNNEI.

This clone has just a few counts. Distinct nucleotide sequences in the sample also encode this CDR3. The DNA of the CDR3 is TGTGCCATCAGTGAGTCAGGGAGCACTGAAGCTTTCTTT. This sequence encodes CAISESGSTEAFF. The rearrangement joins TRBV10-3 to TRBJ1-1; D gene ambiguous. The germline V gene encodes CDR1 ENHRY and CDR2 SYGVKD. The CDR3 spans 13 residues. The ends were cut back, 0 bases at V and 4 bases at J, with 6 bases in the middle.